This record concerns one T cell receptor (beta chain) sequence. The sample comes from a study of control samples from healthy donors and cancer patients. This CDR3 spans 14 amino acids. Repertoires were generated with immunoSEQ multiplex PCR, while TCRdb's copy carries only in-frame clones and drops some. The sample lists around 30,000 clones, 94% seen once, with 6.6% in the top ten. This chain uses TRBV7-5 with TRBJ1-5; no DNA check was done on the table's D call, TRBD1. TRBV7-5 has pseudogene status. The receptor comes from a man between 60 and 75 years old in good health. The sample taken for sequencing was blood. The CDR3 reads CARSLVRVYQPQHF. The CDR3 coding sequence is TGTGCCAGAAGCTTAGTCAGGGTATATCAGCCCCAGCATTTT.